Each of the 20 T cell receptor beta chains below was sequenced from the same sample in a study of T cell changes during pregnancy in multiple sclerosis. Sequencing was performed with immunoSEQ multiplex PCR; in TCRdb, only in-frame clones are kept and a portion is missing. The sample gives fewer than 80,000 clones, about 92% of which show up once; around 2% is in the top ten. The specimen was peripheral blood, collected in the third trimester of pregnancy. The receptors come from a female donor in good health, enrolled as a control in a pregnancy study.

Ten or more counts support this clone. J is TRBJ1-4 and V is TRBV4-2; 9 bases match TRBD1. The CDR3 has 16 residues. Trimming took 0 bases from V and 7 from J; bases not matched to a gene: 6. Germline V gene sequence: CDR1 LGHNA, CDR2 YNFKEQ. CDR3 region: CASSQELGQGSEKLFF. The DNA for the CDR3 is TGTGCCAGCAGCCAAGAGTTGGGACAGGGTAGTGAAAAACTGTTTTTT.

The gene calls are TRBV6-5 and TRBJ1-1; D gene uncertain. Trimming removed 0 bases from V and 2 bases from J, with 13 bases in between. This CDR3 is 16 amino acids long. Germline values: CDR1 MNHEY, CDR2 SVGAGI. This CDR3 is CASSYSSGALNTEAFF. The CDR3 DNA reads TGTGCCAGCAGTTACTCCTCGGGAGCCCTTAACACTGAAGCTTTCTTT.

The gene calls are TRBV6-6 and TRBJ1-2, with 9 bases fitting TRBD1. The V segment lost 5 bases and the J segment 2 bases; nucleotides outside the gene matches: 6. CDR3 length equals 15 residues. From germline, CDR1 is MNHNY and CDR2 SVGAGI (reference sequence). Here the CDR3 reads CASSQGTGTNYGYTF. The CDR3 DNA reads as TGTGCCAGCAGTCAGGGGACAGGGACGAACTATGGCTACACCTTC.

The V call is TRBV2, the J call TRBJ2-7, with D possibly matching TRBD1 (5 bases). The V gene lost 0 bases and the J gene lost 9 bases, with 15 bases spanning the gap. Germline values: CDR1 SNHLY, CDR2 FYNNEI. This CDR3 contains 14 residues. The DNA of the CDR3 is TGTGCCAGCAGTGAAGCGCTTAAGGCAGGGCCGCAGTACTTC. Amino acid sequence: CASSEALKAGPQYF.

The chain recombines TRBV2 with TRBJ1-2; 10 positions match TRBD1. Germline-derived CDR1 and CDR2 are SNHLY and FYNNEI. Unmatched junction bases numbered 8, after V lost 3 bases and J lost 7 bases. The CDR3 totals 15 residues. The CDR3 is CASSEGRQGAGGYTF. For the CDR3, the DNA is TGTGCCAGCAGTGAGGGAAGACAGGGGGCTGGTGGCTACACCTTC.

The chain carries TRBV18 and TRBJ1-5; D remains unclear. In germline, CDR1 is KGHSH, CDR2 LQKENI. The CDR3 length is 15 residues. V was trimmed by 2 bases and J by 5 bases, leaving 13 bases between them. This chain's CDR3 is CASSPSYGFDQPQHF. CDR3 DNA sequence: TGTGCCAGCTCACCAAGCTATGGTTTTGATCAGCCCCAGCATTTT.

The chain employs TRBV28 and TRBJ1-5; the D gene is possibly TRBD1 (5 bases). V was clipped by 5 bases and J by 3 bases, with 11 bases between them. Germline assignment: CDR1 MDHEN and CDR2 SYDVKM. The CDR3 covers 14 residues. In DNA form, the CDR3 reads TGTGCCAGCAGTCCCGGGGGGTACAATCAGCCCCAGCATTTT. Translated, it gives CASSPGGYNQPQHF.

V and J are TRBV19 and TRBJ2-1; 8 positions agree with TRBD2. The trim removed 5 bases at V and 4 bases at J, leaving 7 bases unmatched. CDR1 and CDR2 from the germline V gene are LNHDA and SQIVND (reference sequence). This CDR3 has 15 amino acids. The CDR3 DNA follows: TGTGCCAGTAGTTGGCGGGAGGTACGTTACAATGAGCAGTTCTTC. This translates into CASSWREVRYNEQFF.

This clone has a handful of counts. The chain joins TRBV6-6 to TRBJ2-7; the D gene is possibly TRBD1 (5 bases). The CDR3 length is 11 residues. Germline CDR1 MNHNY, CDR2 SVGAGI (reference sequence). Trimming stripped 5 bases from V and 9 bases from J, with 11 bases between. The DNA of the CDR3 is TGTGCCAGCAGTGGGGCCTTGGGGCAGTACTTC. Protein product: CASSGALGQYF.

The chain has TRBV21-1 and TRBJ1-1; TRBD1 is the table's D call and was not checked against the DNA. TRBV21-1 counts as a pseudogene. The length of the CDR3 is 16 residues. The CDR3 coding sequence is TGTGCCAGCAGGCCGTTCGATTACAGTCCGAACACTGAAGCTTTCTTT. Translating it yields CASRPFDYSPNTEAFF.

As DNA, the CDR3 is TGCGCCAGCAGCTTGGCCGAAGACAAGAACACTGAAGCTTTCTTT. It translates to CASSLAEDKNTEAFF. The gene calls are TRBV5-1 and TRBJ1-1; D gene uncertain. This CDR3 has 15 amino acids. Trimming took off 0 bases at V and 1 base at J, with 10 bases between the two ends. CDR1 SGHRS and CDR2 YFSETQ come from the germline V gene.

J is TRBJ1-1 and V is TRBV14; possibly TRBD1 for D (5 bases). This CDR3 has 13 residues. V lost 3 bases and J lost 1, with 6 bases in between. The germline CDR1 and CDR2 sequences are SGHDN and FVKESK. CDR3 DNA: TGTGCCAGCAGCCATCAGGGGAACACTGAAGCTTTCTTT. It codes for CASSHQGNTEAFF.

The chain is built from TRBV9 and TRBJ2-1; 8 bases match TRBD2. The CDR3 length is 16 residues. After removal of 3 bases from V and 4 bases from J, the junction contained 9 bases not matched to a gene. Germline-derived CDR1 and CDR2 are SGDLS and YYNGEE. CDR3 loop: CASSASVAGPYNEQFF. CDR3 coding DNA: TGTGCCAGCAGCGCCTCAGTAGCGGGGCCTTACAATGAGCAGTTCTTC.

This CDR3 reads CASSPGQGLAYNEQFF. The CDR3 region has the DNA TGTGCCAGCAGCCCTGGGCAAGGACTAGCGTACAATGAGCAGTTCTTC. V gene TRBV11-3 combines with J gene TRBJ2-1; 9 bases agree with TRBD2. The junction had 9 bases not matched to a gene; V was cut back by 5 bases and J by 4 bases. This CDR3 is built from 16 residues. Germline CDR1 is SGHNT and CDR2 is YENEEA.

The chain couples TRBV18 to TRBJ1-5; TRBD1 matches 7 bases. Germline values: CDR1 KGHSH, CDR2 LQKENI. The CDR3 spans 14 residues. V dropped 3 bases and J dropped 7; count of bases not matched to a gene: 6. The CDR3 loop is CASSPGQEFQPQHF. The CDR3 region has the DNA TGTGCCAGCTCACCCGGACAGGAGTTCCAGCCCCAGCATTTT.

The chain carries TRBV7-3 and TRBJ2-6; D gene uncertain. Germline CDR1 is SGHTA and CDR2 is FQGTGA. The CDR3 consists of 16 residues. V lost 4 bases, J lost 0 bases, and 10 bases lay in between. The CDR3 sequence is CASSSESSSGANVLTF. The CDR3 DNA reads TGTGCCAGCAGCTCGGAGAGTAGCTCTGGGGCCAACGTCCTGACTTTC. Based on the CDR3 plus reference TRBV7-3 and TRBJ2-6, the full variable domain is GAGVSQTPSNKVTEKGKYVELRCDPISGHTALYWYRQSLGQGPEFLIYFQGTGAADDSGLPNDRFFAVRPEGSVSTLKIQRTERGDSAVYLCASSSESSSGANVLTFGAGSRLTVL.

V and J are TRBV5-4 and TRBJ2-2; tentative D call: TRBD1 (5 bases). This CDR3 is 14 amino acids long. Germline lookup yields CDR1 SGHNT and CDR2 YYREEE (reference sequence). V was cut by 4 bases and J by 7 bases, with 14 bases left in between. The CDR3 protein is CASSPKTGYGELFF. The DNA of the CDR3 is TGTGCCAGCAGCCCCAAAACAGGTTACGGGGAGCTGTTTTTT.

J is TRBJ2-5 and V is TRBV18, with TRBD1 matching 11 bases. V shed 3 bases and J 5 bases; nucleotides not matched to a gene: 5. Germline V gene data show CDR1 as KGHSH and CDR2 as LQKENI. This CDR3 is 15 amino acids long. The CDR3 bases are TGTGCCAGCTCACCTGGGACAGGGGGTTTGGAGACCCAGTACTTC. It is translated as CASSPGTGGLETQYF.

The chain is built from TRBV28 and TRBJ1-5; D perhaps matches TRBD1 (6 bases). CDR3 length: 14 residues. CDR1 is MDHEN, CDR2 SYDVKM, per germline. The germline V and J ends were trimmed by 8 bases and 1 base, with 12 bases remaining between them. The CDR3 sequence is CASSTGTSNQPQHF. The CDR3 DNA follows: TGTGCCAGCTCTACAGGGACGAGCAATCAGCCCCAGCATTTT.

This clone was seen once. The J gene is TRBJ2-2, the V gene TRBV11-3; D gene unclear. V was shortened by 3 bases and J by 7 bases, with 6 bases between the two germline ends. The CDR3 loop spans 12 amino acids. In germline, CDR1 is SGHNT, CDR2 YENEEA. The CDR3 loop reads CASSFVYGELFF. In nucleotides, the CDR3 is TGTGCCAGCAGCTTTGTTTACGGGGAGCTGTTTTTT. The whole variable domain, remainder taken from reference TRBV11-3 and TRBJ2-2, is EAGVVQSPRYKIIEKKQPVAFWCNPISGHNTLYWYLQNLGQGPELLIRYENEEAVDDSQLPKDRFSAERLKGVDSTLKIQPAELGDSAVYLCASSFVYGELFFGEGSRLTVL.